Listed below are T cell receptor beta chains from one sample, sequenced in a study of shared clonotypes between healthy human individuals. Profiled with immunoSEQ multiplex PCR; TCRdb holds only in-frame clones, not every one. The profile shows around 300,000 clones, around 87% of them singletons. The sequenced sample was memory CD8+ T cells sorted from blood. These receptors were obtained from a man between 18 and 29 years old in good health. Each CDR3 is given with its conserved first and last residue. The order of the fields is J gene, clone size, D gene, V gene, CDR3 DNA, CDR3 protein. D genes are given only for firm matches. A clone size is listed for some rows: how often the clone was seen (once, few, many), or a class if it is expanded.

J: TRBJ1-1; size: .; D: .; V: TRBV2; DNA: TGTGCCAGCAGTGACGAGGGTGACACTGAAGCTTTCTTT; CDR3: CASSDEGDTEAFF
J: TRBJ1-2; size: .; D: .; V: TRBV21-1; DNA: TGTGCCAGCAACTACGCCGGGGACCTTAACTATGGCTACACCTTC; CDR3: CASNYAGDLNYGYTF
J: TRBJ1-1; size: .; D: .; V: TRBV14; DNA: TGTGCCAGCAGCCAAGTCATAGGCACAGATGAAGCTTTCTTT; CDR3: CASSQVIGTDEAFF
J: TRBJ2-7; size: .; D: TRBD1; V: TRBV5-1; DNA: TGCGCCAGCAGCCTCAGACAGGGCTCCTACGAGCAGTACTTC; CDR3: CASSLRQGSYEQYF
J: TRBJ1-6; size: .; D: .; V: TRBV5-1; DNA: TGCGCCAGCCTAGCGGGCACTTTCACTTTGCCCTATAATTCACCCCTCCACTTT; CDR3: CASLAGTFTLPYNSPLHF
J: TRBJ2-7; size: .; D: TRBD1; V: TRBV5-4; DNA: TGTGCCAGCCGGGACAGGGGTAGCTACGAGCAGTACTTC; CDR3: CASRDRGSYEQYF
J: TRBJ1-2; size: .; D: TRBD1; V: TRBV5-4; DNA: TGTGCCAGCAGCTTCGTTGGGGACAGGGACTATGGCTACACCTTC; CDR3: CASSFVGDRDYGYTF
J: TRBJ2-5; size: few; D: .; V: TRBV25-1; DNA: TGTGCCAGCAGTGAAGGGGACTTCGAAGTGGCCCAGTACTTC; CDR3: CASSEGDFEVAQYF
J: TRBJ1-5; size: .; D: TRBD1; V: TRBV4-1; DNA: TGCGCCAGCAGCCAAGGACAGGGTCAAAATCAGCCCCAGCATTTT; CDR3: CASSQGQGQNQPQHF
J: TRBJ2-1; size: .; D: TRBD2; V: TRBV5-4; DNA: TGTGCCAGCAGCTCCCGGTGGGCTAGCGGAGTTACGGGTGAGCAGTTCTTC; CDR3: CASSSRWASGVTGEQFF
J: TRBJ2-5; size: .; D: .; V: TRBV4-3; DNA: TGCGCCAGCAGCCAAGATATCGGGGGTGGAGGCCCCCAGTACTTC; CDR3: CASSQDIGGGGPQYF
J: TRBJ2-7; size: .; D: .; V: TRBV6-1; DNA: TGTGCCACAGAACCACTTGCGTCCTACGAGCAGTACTTC; CDR3: CATEPLASYEQYF
J: TRBJ2-7; size: .; D: .; V: TRBV27; DNA: TGTGCCAGCAGTTTGGGCCCCCTCCTCTACGAGCAGTACTTC; CDR3: CASSLGPLLYEQYF
J: TRBJ1-5; size: .; D: .; V: TRBV28; DNA: TGTGCCAGCAGTTGTACCCCCGCAGGGAGCGGGGGGCAGCCCCAGCATTTT; CDR3: CASSCTPAGSGGQPQHF
J: TRBJ2-1; size: .; D: TRBD2; V: TRBV5-8; DNA: TGTGCCAGCAGCGTCTCTAGCGGGGGGGCCGATGAGCAGTTCTTC; CDR3: CASSVSSGGADEQFF
J: TRBJ2-7; size: .; D: TRBD1; V: TRBV6-1; DNA: TGTGCCAGCAGTGGATCGACAGGGCCTGTCATTTACGAGCAGTACTTC; CDR3: CASSGSTGPVIYEQYF
J: TRBJ2-1; size: .; D: TRBD2; V: TRBV4-3; DNA: TGCGCCAGCAGTCCTGCGGGAGGTTCCTACAATGAGCAGTTCTTC; CDR3: CASSPAGGSYNEQFF
J: TRBJ2-3; size: .; D: TRBD1; V: TRBV6-5; DNA: TGTGCCAGCAGTTACTGGACAGGGGGGGGTGATACGCAGTATTTT; CDR3: CASSYWTGGGDTQYF
J: TRBJ1-2; size: .; D: .; V: TRBV4-1; DNA: TGCGCCAGCAGCCAAGGGTGGCAGGATGGCTACACCTTC; CDR3: CASSQGWQDGYTF
J: TRBJ2-3; size: .; D: .; V: TRBV11-2; DNA: TGTGCCAGCAGCTTATGGGGGAGAGCGGCTAGCACAGATACGCAGTATTTT; CDR3: CASSLWGRAASTDTQYF
J: TRBJ1-4; size: .; D: TRBD1; V: TRBV7-8; DNA: TGTGCCAGCAGCTACGAGGGGACAGCGTCTACCCAAAATGAAAAACTGTTTTTT; CDR3: CASSYEGTASTQNEKLFF
J: TRBJ2-3; size: many; D: TRBD2; V: TRBV9; DNA: TGTGCCAGCAGCCGGAGCGGGAAGTTAGATACGCAGTATTTT; CDR3: CASSRSGKLDTQYF
J: TRBJ2-3; size: .; D: .; V: TRBV9; DNA: TGTGCCAGCAGCTCCGGGGGCACAGATACGCAGTATTTT; CDR3: CASSSGGTDTQYF
J: TRBJ2-5; size: .; D: TRBD2; V: TRBV13; DNA: TGTGCCAGCAGCTTCCGACTAGCCCCTTTTTACCAAGAGACCCAGTACTTC; CDR3: CASSFRLAPFYQETQYF
J: TRBJ2-7; size: .; D: .; V: TRBV27; DNA: TGTGCCACCACAGGACTACCACCTTCCTACGAGCAGTACTTC; CDR3: CATTGLPPSYEQYF
J: TRBJ1-1; size: .; D: TRBD1; V: TRBV7-9; DNA: TGTGCCAGCAGCGTACCGGGACAGGGAGGCACTGAAGCTTTCTTT; CDR3: CASSVPGQGGTEAFF
J: TRBJ1-2; size: .; D: .; V: TRBV5-4; DNA: TGTGCCAGCAGGGACCAGGGCTATGGCTACACCTTC; CDR3: CASRDQGYGYTF
J: TRBJ2-5; size: .; D: TRBD1; V: TRBV5-5; DNA: TGTGCCAGCAGCGCGGGACAGGGCGGGGAGACCCAGTACTTC; CDR3: CASSAGQGGETQYF
J: TRBJ2-1; size: .; D: .; V: TRBV27; DNA: TGTGCCAGCAGTTTAGACAGGAAAAATGAGCAGTTCTTC; CDR3: CASSLDRKNEQFF
J: TRBJ2-1; size: .; D: TRBD2; V: TRBV9; DNA: TGTGCCAGCAGCGCCGGGACTAGCGGGGGGGCTCGGCTTGATGAGCAGTTCTTC; CDR3: CASSAGTSGGARLDEQFF
J: TRBJ1-1; size: .; D: .; V: TRBV7-9; DNA: TGTGCCAGCACCCCACCTAGCGGGAAGGGTGACACTGAAGCTTTCTTT; CDR3: CASTPPSGKGDTEAFF
J: TRBJ1-2; size: .; D: TRBD1; V: TRBV7-8; DNA: TGTGCCAGCAGCGAAAACAGGGGTCTCTACACCTTC; CDR3: CASSENRGLYTF
J: TRBJ2-7; size: once; D: .; V: TRBV27; DNA: TGTGCCAGCAGTTTACTTGGGAGCGGACCCGAGCAGTACTTC; CDR3: CASSLLGSGPEQYF
J: TRBJ2-1; size: .; D: TRBD2; V: TRBV11-2; DNA: TGTGCCAGCAGCCTCGTCCGGGGAGGGCTCACATATGAGCAGTTCTTC; CDR3: CASSLVRGGLTYEQFF
J: TRBJ2-7; size: .; D: TRBD1; V: TRBV28; DNA: TGTGCCAGCAGTCTGGGGGACAGCTCCTACGAGCAGTACTTC; CDR3: CASSLGDSSYEQYF
J: TRBJ2-5; size: .; D: TRBD2; V: TRBV5-6; DNA: TGTGCCAGCACCGGAGAAGGGAGGGGAAATCAAGAGACCCAGTACTTC; CDR3: CASTGEGRGNQETQYF
J: TRBJ2-2; size: .; D: .; V: TRBV7-3; DNA: TGTGCCAGCAGTCAAGGGCCGCGGACCGGGGAGCTGTTTTTT; CDR3: CASSQGPRTGELFF
J: TRBJ2-3; size: .; D: .; V: TRBV30; DNA: TGTGCCTGGAGGGCTGGAATTACTAGCACAGATACGCAGTATTTT; CDR3: CAWRAGITSTDTQYF
J: TRBJ2-6; size: .; D: .; V: TRBV27; DNA: TGTGCCACCTCTCCACTCTCTGGGGCCAACGTCCTGACTTTC; CDR3: CATSPLSGANVLTF
J: TRBJ2-1; size: .; D: .; V: TRBV11-2; DNA: TGTGCCAGCAGCTCAGGATTGGGTGAGCAGTTCTTC; CDR3: CASSSGLGEQFF
J: TRBJ2-7; size: few; D: .; V: TRBV2; DNA: TGTGCCAGCAGTGGTGGGGGTTTCGGGCCCTACTCCTACGAGCAGTACTTC; CDR3: CASSGGGFGPYSYEQYF
J: TRBJ1-6; size: .; D: .; V: TRBV15; DNA: TGTGCCACCAGCAGAGATTGGGCAGGTTCGGGTAATTCACCCCTCCACTTT; CDR3: CATSRDWAGSGNSPLHF
J: TRBJ1-2; size: .; D: TRBD1; V: TRBV9; DNA: TGTGCCAGCAGCGCGGGACAGGGAATTGTTGGCTACACCTTC; CDR3: CASSAGQGIVGYTF
J: TRBJ1-1; size: .; D: .; V: TRBV6-6; DNA: TGTGCCAGCAGAATAAACGGGTACACTGAAGCTTTCTTT; CDR3: CASRINGYTEAFF
J: TRBJ2-7; size: .; D: TRBD1; V: TRBV18; DNA: TGTGCCAGCTCGTTCACTCCGGGACAGGGGCCCTACGAGCAGTACTTC; CDR3: CASSFTPGQGPYEQYF
J: TRBJ2-3; size: .; D: .; V: TRBV18; DNA: TGTGCCAGCTCACCACCTCGGGGACGCGCAGATACGCAGTATTTT; CDR3: CASSPPRGRADTQYF
J: TRBJ2-1; size: .; D: .; V: TRBV7-9; DNA: TGTGCCAGCAGCTTCCACAACTACAATGAGCAGTTCTTC; CDR3: CASSFHNYNEQFF
J: TRBJ2-2; size: many; D: TRBD1; V: TRBV5-6; DNA: TGTGCCAGCAGCGCCTTCAGGGGGCCCAACACCGGGGAGCTGTTTTTT; CDR3: CASSAFRGPNTGELFF
J: TRBJ2-2; size: .; D: .; V: TRBV28; DNA: TGTGCCACCCGGTATTCGGGGCCTAACACCGGGGAGCTGTTTTTT; CDR3: CATRYSGPNTGELFF
J: TRBJ2-1; size: .; D: .; V: TRBV9; DNA: TGTGCCAGCAGCGTAGGCGGGTCTACCGACAATGAGCAGTTCTTC; CDR3: CASSVGGSTDNEQFF
J: TRBJ2-5; size: .; D: .; V: TRBV29-1; DNA: TGCAGCGCCGTGGGGGGGCTAGGAGAGACCCAGTACTTC; CDR3: CSAVGGLGETQYF
J: TRBJ2-7; size: .; D: .; V: TRBV5-1; DNA: TGCGCCAGCACCCCCGGAAGGGGAGGCTTCTACGAGCAGTACTTC; CDR3: CASTPGRGGFYEQYF
J: TRBJ1-6; size: .; D: .; V: TRBV25-1; DNA: TGTGCCAGCAGTGAATTTGGGGGGAATTCACCCCTCCACTTT; CDR3: CASSEFGGNSPLHF
J: TRBJ1-2; size: .; D: .; V: TRBV27; DNA: TGTGCCACCCTGGACCTGCTTGGCTACACCTTC; CDR3: CATLDLLGYTF
J: TRBJ2-2; size: .; D: .; V: TRBV7-9; DNA: TGTGCCAGCAGCTTAAGGGACCGATCTAACACCGGGGAGCTGTTTTTT; CDR3: CASSLRDRSNTGELFF
J: TRBJ2-5; size: .; D: .; V: TRBV29-1; DNA: TGCAGCGTTGAAGATGCAACCGGAGAGACCCAGTACTTC; CDR3: CSVEDATGETQYF
J: TRBJ1-1; size: .; D: .; V: TRBV6-5; DNA: TGTGCCAGCAGTTACGAGGGGATCCCTATGAACACTGAAGCTTTCTTT; CDR3: CASSYEGIPMNTEAFF
J: TRBJ2-3; size: .; D: TRBD2; V: TRBV25-1; DNA: TGTGCCAGCAGTGAATCTGGACTAGCGGCTGATACGCAGTATTTT; CDR3: CASSESGLAADTQYF
J: TRBJ2-3; size: once; D: TRBD1; V: TRBV9; DNA: TGTGCCAGCAGCGCCACCCTGGGACAGGGGTACACAGATACGCAGTATTTT; CDR3: CASSATLGQGYTDTQYF
J: TRBJ2-7; size: .; D: TRBD1; V: TRBV10-3; DNA: TGTGCCATCAGCCGGGACAGGTATTCGAACGAGCAGTACTTC; CDR3: CAISRDRYSNEQYF